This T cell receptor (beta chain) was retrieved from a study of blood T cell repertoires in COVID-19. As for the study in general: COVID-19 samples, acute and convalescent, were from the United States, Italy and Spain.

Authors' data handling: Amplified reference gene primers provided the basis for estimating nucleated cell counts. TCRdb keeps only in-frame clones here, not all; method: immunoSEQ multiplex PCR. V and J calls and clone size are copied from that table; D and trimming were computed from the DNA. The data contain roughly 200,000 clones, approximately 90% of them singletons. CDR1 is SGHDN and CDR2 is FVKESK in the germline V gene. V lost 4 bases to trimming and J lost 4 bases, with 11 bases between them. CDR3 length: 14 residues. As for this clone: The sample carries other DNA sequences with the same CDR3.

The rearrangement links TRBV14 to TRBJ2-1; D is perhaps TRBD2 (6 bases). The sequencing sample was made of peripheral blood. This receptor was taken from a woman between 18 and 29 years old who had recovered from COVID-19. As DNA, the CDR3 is TGTGCCAGCAGCCTCCCGGGACTTTACAATGAGCAGTTCTTC. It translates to CASSLPGLYNEQFF.